The next 14 T cell receptor beta chains were all read from a single sample in a study of shared T cell receptors in the human thymus. The repertoire was sequenced with immunoSEQ multiplex PCR; TCRdb's copy has only in-frame clones and lacks some. The profile shows roughly 710,000 clones, roughly 85% of them singletons. This same sample was also taken into another study, of human thymus T cells.

Input material: thymocytes. The receptor set was obtained from a girl younger than two with a congenital heart defect.

This clone has only one observation. The CDR3 is CASSIPYYLLNAYGYTF. The CDR3 coding sequence is TGTGCCAGTAGTATTCCCTACTATCTACTCAACGCCTATGGCTACACCTTC. J is TRBJ1-2 and V is TRBV19, with unresolved D. The V and J ends lost 3 bases and 4 bases respectively, with 21 bases between them. The CDR3 contains 17 residues. In germline, CDR1 is LNHDA, CDR2 SQIVND (reference sequence).

This chain uses TRBV9 with TRBJ1-1; 7 bases map to TRBD1. The CDR3 sequence is 12 residues long. V gave up 3 bases and J gave up 8 bases; unmatched junction bases: 4. Germline values: CDR1 SGDLS, CDR2 YYNGEE. The DNA for the CDR3 is TGTGCCAGCAGCGAGGGGGCTGGCGAAGCTTTCTTT. Encoded protein: CASSEGAGEAFF.

The rearrangement links TRBV9 to TRBJ1-2; D may be TRBD1 (6 bases). In germline, CDR1 is SGDLS, CDR2 YYNGEE. Trimming removed 3 bases from V and 5 bases from J, with 14 bases in between. The CDR3 contains 14 residues. The CDR3 loop reads CASSGTGRRYGYTF. CDR3 nucleotides: TGTGCCAGCAGCGGAACAGGGCGACGATATGGCTACACCTTC. The variable domain in full, completed from reference TRBV9 and TRBJ1-2, reads DSGVTQTPKHLITATGQRVTLRCSPRSGDLSVYWYQQSLDQGLQFLIQYYNGEERAKGNILERFSAQQFPDLHSELNLSSLELGDSALYFCASSGTGRRYGYTFGSGTRLTVV.

Here the CDR3 DNA reads TGTGCCACCAGCAGAGAGGCATCCGCGGACGAGCAGTACTTC. Residues: CATSREASADEQYF. This sequence joins TRBV15 and TRBJ2-7; D is unclear. The germline V and J ends were trimmed by 0 bases and 5 bases, with 11 bases remaining between them. This CDR3 has 14 amino acids. Germline V gene data show CDR1 as LNHNV and CDR2 as YYDKDF (reference sequence).

This sequence joins TRBV27 and TRBJ1-1; the D gene is possibly TRBD1 (6 bases). The germline V gene encodes CDR1 MNHEY and CDR2 SMNVEV (reference sequence). This CDR3 has 14 amino acids. V dropped 5 bases and J dropped 12 bases, with 22 bases sitting between them. CDR3 protein: CASSVKEGTPGTFF. The CDR3, as DNA: TGTGCCAGCAGTGTGAAAGAGGGGACACCAGGAACTTTCTTT.

CDR3 DNA: TGTGCCAGCAGCTTCGGGACAGGGGGCCCCCCCTACGAGCAGTACTTC. Residues: CASSFGTGGPPYEQYF. The V call is TRBV5-6, the J call TRBJ2-7; 12 bases are shared with TRBD1. The trim removed 2 bases at V and 2 bases at J, leaving 5 bases unmatched. The CDR3 spans 16 residues. CDR1 is SGHDT, CDR2 YYEEEE, per germline. Drawing the rest from reference TRBV5-6 and TRBJ2-7, the complete variable domain is DAGVTQSPTHLIKTRGQQVTLRCSPKSGHDTVSWYQQALGQGPQFIFQYYEEEERQRGNFPDRFSGHQFPNYSSELNVNALLLGDSALYLCASSFGTGGPPYEQYFGPGTRLTVT.

The rearrangement uses TRBV10-2 and TRBJ2-7; 15 positions agree with TRBD2. The V segment lost 1 base and the J segment 1 base; nucleotides outside the gene matches: 5. The CDR3 extends over 18 amino acids. CDR1 and CDR2 (germline): WSHSY, SAAADI. The CDR3 region has the DNA TGCGCCAGCAGTGAGTGGACTAGCGGGGGGGCCGGTTCCTACGAGCAGTACTTC. Translation: CASSEWTSGGAGSYEQYF.

The chain links TRBV5-1 to TRBJ1-2; TRBD1 matches at 7 bases. The CDR3 spans 16 residues. J lost 0 bases, V lost 2 bases, and 7 bases had no gene match. Looked up from germline, CDR1 is SGHRS and CDR2 is YFSETQ. This chain's CDR3 is CASSLEGAWANYGYTF. CDR3 DNA sequence: TGCGCCAGCAGCTTAGAGGGGGCTTGGGCTAACTATGGCTACACCTTC.

The V and J genes are TRBV11-2 and TRBJ1-2; TRBD1 matches 7 bases. Germline V gene lookup returns CDR1 SGHAT and CDR2 FQNNGV. CDR3 size: 14 residues. V was pared by 4 bases and J by 7 bases, with 9 bases of the junction left unmatched. The CDR3 here is CASSSQGLESGYTF. The CDR3 DNA reads as TGTGCCAGCAGCTCACAGGGGTTGGAGAGTGGCTACACCTTC. Complete variable domain (other parts from reference TRBV11-2 and TRBJ1-2): EAGVAQSPRYKIIEKRQSVAFWCNPISGHATLYWYQQILGQGPKLLIQFQNNGVVDDSQLPKDRFSAERLKGVDSTLKIQPAKLEDSAVYLCASSSQGLESGYTFGSGTRLTVV.

This chain links TRBV9 with TRBJ1-2, with D possibly being TRBD1 (6 bases). V was trimmed by 6 bases and J by 4 bases, leaving 10 bases between them. The CDR3 spans 12 residues. Germline V gene lookup returns CDR1 SGDLS and CDR2 YYNGEE. CDR3 sequence: CASKDSFYGYTF. The CDR3 DNA sequence: TGTGCCAGCAAGGACAGCTTCTATGGCTACACCTTC.

This sequence joins TRBV27 and TRBJ2-6; 7 nucleotides match TRBD2. This CDR3 has 17 residues. Germline CDR1 reads MNHEY; CDR2 reads SMNVEV (reference sequence). Germline trimming cut 6 bases from V and 0 bases from J; bases unmatched to any gene: 8. The CDR3 is CASSPDSSGSGANVLTF. CDR3 bases: TGTGCCAGCAGCCCCGATTCTAGCGGCTCTGGGGCCAACGTCCTGACTTTC.

The chain links TRBV6-5 to TRBJ2-5; perhaps TRBD2 as D (6 bases). The CDR3 consists of 14 residues. V was pared by 1 base and J by 4 bases, with 10 bases between. CDR1 is MNHEY and CDR2 is SVGAGI in the germline V gene. CDR3 region: CASSYWGGGETQYF. The CDR3 DNA sequence: TGTGCCAGCAGTTACTGGGGAGGCGGAGAGACCCAGTACTTC.

The chain recombines TRBV6-6 with TRBJ1-4; 8 nucleotides line up with TRBD1. Germline CDR1 is MNHNY and CDR2 is SVGAGI (reference sequence). The CDR3 contains 16 residues. V gave up 6 bases and J gave up 3 bases; unmatched junction bases: 9. DNA for the CDR3: TGTGCCAGCAGGCTACAGGGGGATCGAGCTAATGAAAAACTGTTTTTT. This codes for CASRLQGDRANEKLFF.

CDR3 DNA: TGTGCCAGCAGCTTGCATGGGAGGAGTAGAAAATGCTACACCTTC. This translates into CASSLHGRSRKCYTF. The rearrangement joins TRBV5-4 to TRBJ1-2; D unresolved. The germline gives CDR1 SGHNT, CDR2 YYREEE (reference sequence). The CDR3 contains 15 residues. Between the trimmed V and J ends, which lost 1 base and 9 bases, there was a span of 19 bases.